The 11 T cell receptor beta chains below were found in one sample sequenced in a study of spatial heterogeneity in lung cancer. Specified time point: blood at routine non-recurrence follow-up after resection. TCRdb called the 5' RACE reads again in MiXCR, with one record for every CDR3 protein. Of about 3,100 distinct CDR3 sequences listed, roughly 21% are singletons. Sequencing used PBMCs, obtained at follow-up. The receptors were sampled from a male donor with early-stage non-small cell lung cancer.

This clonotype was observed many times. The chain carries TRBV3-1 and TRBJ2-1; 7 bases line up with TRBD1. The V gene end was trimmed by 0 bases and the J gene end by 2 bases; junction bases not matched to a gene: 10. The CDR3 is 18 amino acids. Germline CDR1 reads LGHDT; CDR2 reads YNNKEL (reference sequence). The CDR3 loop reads CASSQDRGWGQPYNEQFF. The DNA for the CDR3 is TGTGCCAGCAGCCAAGATAGGGGTTGGGGACAGCCCTACAATGAGCAGTTCTTC.

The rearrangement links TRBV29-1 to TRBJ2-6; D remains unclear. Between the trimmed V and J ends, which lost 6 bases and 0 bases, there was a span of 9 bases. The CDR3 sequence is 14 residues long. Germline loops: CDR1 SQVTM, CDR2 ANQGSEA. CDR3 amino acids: CSVAWGSGANVLTF. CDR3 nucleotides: TGCAGCGTCGCCTGGGGCTCTGGGGCCAACGTCCTGACTTTC.

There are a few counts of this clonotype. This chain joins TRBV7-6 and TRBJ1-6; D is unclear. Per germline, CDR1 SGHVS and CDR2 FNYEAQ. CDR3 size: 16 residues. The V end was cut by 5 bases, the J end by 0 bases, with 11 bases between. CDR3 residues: CASSLGGSSYNSPLHF. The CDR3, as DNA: TGTGCCAGCAGCCTTGGAGGAAGCTCCTATAATTCACCCCTCCACTTT.

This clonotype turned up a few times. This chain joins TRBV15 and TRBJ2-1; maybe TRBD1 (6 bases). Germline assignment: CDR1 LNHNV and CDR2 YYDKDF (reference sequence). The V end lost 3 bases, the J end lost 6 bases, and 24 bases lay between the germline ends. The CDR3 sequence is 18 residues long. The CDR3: CATSSSPINAGEGNEQFF. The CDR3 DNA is TGTGCCACCAGCAGTTCCCCAATAAACGCAGGGGAAGGCAATGAGCAGTTCTTC.

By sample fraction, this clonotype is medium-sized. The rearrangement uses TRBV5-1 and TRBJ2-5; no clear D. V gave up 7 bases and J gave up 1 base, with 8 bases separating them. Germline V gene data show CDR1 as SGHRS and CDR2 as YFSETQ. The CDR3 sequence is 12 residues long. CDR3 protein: CASRVPQETQYF. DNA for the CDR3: TGCGCCAGCCGGGTGCCCCAAGAGACCCAGTACTTC.

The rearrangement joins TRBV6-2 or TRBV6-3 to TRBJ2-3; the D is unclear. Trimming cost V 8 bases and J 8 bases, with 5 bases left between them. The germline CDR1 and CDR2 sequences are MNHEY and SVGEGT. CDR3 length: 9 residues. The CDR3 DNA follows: TGTGCCAGCGCGGTTACGCAGTATTTT. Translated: CASAVTQYF.

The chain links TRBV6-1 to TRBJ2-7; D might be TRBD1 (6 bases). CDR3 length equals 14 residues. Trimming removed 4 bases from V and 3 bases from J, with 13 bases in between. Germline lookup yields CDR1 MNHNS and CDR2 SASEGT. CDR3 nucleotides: TGTGCCAGCAGTGCAGGGGACGGAGGCTACGAGCAGTACTTC. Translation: CASSAGDGGYEQYF.

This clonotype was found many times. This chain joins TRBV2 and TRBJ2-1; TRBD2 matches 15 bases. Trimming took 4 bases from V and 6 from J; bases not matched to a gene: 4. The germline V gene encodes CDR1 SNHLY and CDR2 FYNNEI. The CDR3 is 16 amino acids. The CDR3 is CASSVGLAGGTNEQFF. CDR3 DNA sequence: TGTGCCAGCAGTGTGGGACTAGCGGGGGGTACCAATGAGCAGTTCTTC.

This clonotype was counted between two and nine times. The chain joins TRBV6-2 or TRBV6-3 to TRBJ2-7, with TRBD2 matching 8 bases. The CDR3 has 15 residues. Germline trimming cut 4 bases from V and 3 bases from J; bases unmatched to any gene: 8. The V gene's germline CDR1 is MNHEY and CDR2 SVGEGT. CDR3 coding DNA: TGTGCCAGCAGTTGGGGGACTAGTGGTGTCTACGAGCAGTACTTC. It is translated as CASSWGTSGVYEQYF.

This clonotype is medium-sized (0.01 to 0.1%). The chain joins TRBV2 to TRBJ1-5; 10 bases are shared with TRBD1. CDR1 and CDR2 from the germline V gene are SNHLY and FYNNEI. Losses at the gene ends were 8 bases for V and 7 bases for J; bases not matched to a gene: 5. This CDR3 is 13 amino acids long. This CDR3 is CASQGTGVQPQHF. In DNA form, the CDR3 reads TGTGCCAGCCAAGGGACAGGGGTACAGCCCCAGCATTTT. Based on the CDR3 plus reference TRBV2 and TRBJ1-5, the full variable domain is EPEVTQTPSHQVTQMGQEVILRCVPISNHLYFYWYRQILGQKVEFLVSFYNNEISEKSEIFDDQFSVERPDGSNFTLKIRSTKLEDSAMYFCASQGTGVQPQHFGDGTRLSIL.

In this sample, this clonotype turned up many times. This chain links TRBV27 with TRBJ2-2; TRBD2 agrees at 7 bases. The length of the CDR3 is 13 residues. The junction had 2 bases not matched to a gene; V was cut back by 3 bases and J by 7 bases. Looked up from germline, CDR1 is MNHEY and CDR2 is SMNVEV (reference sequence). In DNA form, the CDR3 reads TGTGCCAGCAGTTTCGGGGGGAACGGGGAGCTGTTTTTT. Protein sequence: CASSFGGNGELFF.